This is a list of T cell receptor beta chains from one sample in a study of neurological immune-mediated disorders. TCRdb independently ran MiXCR on the 5' RACE reads; one entry per CDR3 protein. The data contain fewer than 85,000 distinct CDR3 sequences, under 4.5% of them singletons. The sequenced material came from PBMCs. The receptors were gathered from a woman aged 60 to 75 with multiple sclerosis. Both conserved end residues are part of each CDR3.

TRBV5-1	TRBJ1-6	CASSLEGGYNSPLHF
TRBV7-7	TRBJ2-2	CASSPTASGELFF
TRBV7-9	TRBJ2-2	CASRITGGRTGELFF
TRBV19	TRBJ1-2	CASSISGTGSGGYTF
TRBV25-1	TRBJ1-4	CASSPNRGVINEKLFF
TRBV7-9	TRBJ2-5	CASSLVGTSGSSAETQYF
TRBV12-3/TRBV12-4	TRBJ1-1	CASTPGTEAFF
TRBV5-1	TRBJ1-1	CASSEQRMNTEAFF
TRBV7-8	TRBJ2-1	CASSVRDFTGEQFF
TRBV6-5	TRBJ2-7	CASSRPTGAGMQYF
TRBV28	TRBJ2-7	CASSPSLGEQYF
TRBV7-9	TRBJ2-1	CASSLDEGGTSNEQFF
TRBV25-1	TRBJ2-5	CASSEFRGAKETQYF
TRBV28	TRBJ2-7	CASSLINIRDSVSYEQYF
TRBV11-2	TRBJ2-1	CASSIRGRLGSSYNEQFF
TRBV12-3/TRBV12-4	TRBJ2-3	CASSFLRGGTDTQYF